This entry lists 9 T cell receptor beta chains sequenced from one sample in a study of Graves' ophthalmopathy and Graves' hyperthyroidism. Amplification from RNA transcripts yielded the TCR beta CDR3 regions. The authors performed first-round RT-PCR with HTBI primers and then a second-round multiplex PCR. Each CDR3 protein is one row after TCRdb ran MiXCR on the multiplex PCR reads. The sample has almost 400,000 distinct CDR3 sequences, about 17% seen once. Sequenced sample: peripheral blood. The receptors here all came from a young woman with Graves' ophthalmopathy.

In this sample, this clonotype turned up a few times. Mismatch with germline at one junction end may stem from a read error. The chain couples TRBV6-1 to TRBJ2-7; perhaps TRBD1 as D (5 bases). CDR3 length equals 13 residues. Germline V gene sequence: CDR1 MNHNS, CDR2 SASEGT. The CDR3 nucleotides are TGTGCCACCAGTGATGGGGCCTTCTACGAGCAGTACTTC. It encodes CATSDGAFYEQYF.

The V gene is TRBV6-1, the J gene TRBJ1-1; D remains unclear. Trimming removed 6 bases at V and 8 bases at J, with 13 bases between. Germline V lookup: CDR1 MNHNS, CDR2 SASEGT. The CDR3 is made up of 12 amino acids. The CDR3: CASRPMSGEAFF. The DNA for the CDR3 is TGTGCCAGCAGACCAATGTCGGGGGAAGCTTTCTTT.

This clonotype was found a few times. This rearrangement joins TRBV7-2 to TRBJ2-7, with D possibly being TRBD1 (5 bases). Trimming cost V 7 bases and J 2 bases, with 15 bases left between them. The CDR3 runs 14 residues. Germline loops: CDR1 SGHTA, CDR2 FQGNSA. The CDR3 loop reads CASNLGVGTYEQYF. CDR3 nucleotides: TGTGCCAGCAACCTAGGGGTTGGTACCTACGAGCAGTACTTC.

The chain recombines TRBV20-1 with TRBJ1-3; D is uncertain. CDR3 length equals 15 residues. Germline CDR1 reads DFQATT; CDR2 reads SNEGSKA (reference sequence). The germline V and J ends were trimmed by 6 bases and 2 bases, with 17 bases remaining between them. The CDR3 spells CSATPVGLAGNTIYF. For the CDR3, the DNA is TGCAGTGCCACCCCGGTCGGGCTTGCTGGAAACACCATATATTTT.

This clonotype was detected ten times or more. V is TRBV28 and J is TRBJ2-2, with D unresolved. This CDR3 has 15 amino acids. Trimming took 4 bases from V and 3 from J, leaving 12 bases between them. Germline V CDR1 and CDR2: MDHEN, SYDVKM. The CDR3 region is CASSSLVVYTGELFF. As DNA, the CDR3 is TGTGCCAGCAGTTCGCTGGTGGTGTACACCGGGGAGCTGTTTTTT.

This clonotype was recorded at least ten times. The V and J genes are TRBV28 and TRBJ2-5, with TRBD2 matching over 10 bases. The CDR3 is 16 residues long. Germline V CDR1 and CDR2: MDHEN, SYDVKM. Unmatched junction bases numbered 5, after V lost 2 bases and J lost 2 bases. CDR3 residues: CASSLASGSQQETQYF. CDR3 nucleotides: TGTGCCAGCAGTTTAGCTAGCGGGAGCCAACAAGAGACCCAGTACTTC.

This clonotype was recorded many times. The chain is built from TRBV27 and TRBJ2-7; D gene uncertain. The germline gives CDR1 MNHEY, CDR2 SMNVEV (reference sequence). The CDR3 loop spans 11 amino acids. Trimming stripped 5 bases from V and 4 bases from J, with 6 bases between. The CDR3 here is CASSSKYEQYF. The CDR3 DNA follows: TGTGCCAGCAGTAGTAAATACGAGCAGTACTTC.

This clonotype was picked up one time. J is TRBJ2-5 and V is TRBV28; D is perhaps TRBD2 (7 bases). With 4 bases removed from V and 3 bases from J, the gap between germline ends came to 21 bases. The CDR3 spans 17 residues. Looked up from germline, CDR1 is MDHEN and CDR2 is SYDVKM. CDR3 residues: CASSSLSLRGGKETQYF. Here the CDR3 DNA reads TGTGCCAGCAGTTCCCTGAGCTTAAGGGGGGGGAAAGAGACCCAGTACTTC.

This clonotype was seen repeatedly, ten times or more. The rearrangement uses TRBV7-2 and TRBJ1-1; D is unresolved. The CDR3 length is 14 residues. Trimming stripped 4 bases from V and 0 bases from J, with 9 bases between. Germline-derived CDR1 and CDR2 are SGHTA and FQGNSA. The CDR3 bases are TGTGCCAGCAGCTCTCCCAGTTTGAACACTGAAGCTTTCTTT. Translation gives CASSSPSLNTEAFF. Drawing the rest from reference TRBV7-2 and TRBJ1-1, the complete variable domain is GAGVSQSPSNKVTEKGKDVELRCDPISGHTALYWYRQSLGQGLEFLIYFQGNSAPDKSGLPSDRFSAERTGGSVSTLTIQRTQQEDSAVYLCASSSPSLNTEAFFGQGTRLTVV.